The clone carrying this TCR beta chain was counted between two and nine times. This entry comes from a study of blood T cell repertoires in COVID-19. Study context: Acute and convalescent COVID-19 samples came from the United States, Italy and Spain. T cells, B-cell-depleted T cells, or PBMCs provided the cDNA or gDNA that served as material.

The V gene's germline CDR1 is LGHDT and CDR2 YNNKEL (reference sequence). The CDR3 is 13 residues long. The V and J ends lost 3 bases and 6 bases respectively, with 9 bases between them. Original data processing: The assay estimated nucleated cells by amplifying reference gene primers. Sequenced by immunoSEQ multiplex PCR; TCRdb stores in-frame clones only, minus some. D and trimming were read from the DNA, whereas the V and J calls and clone size are those reported in that table. Of approximately 140,000 clones in the sample, about 90% were seen once. The sample was peripheral blood. V is TRBV3-1 (or the pseudogene TRBV3-2) and J is TRBJ1-5; no definite D call. The clonotype comes from an older woman with active or convalescent COVID-19. This chain's CDR3 is CASSQESFQPQHF. The DNA of the CDR3 is TGTGCCAGCAGCCAGGAGTCCTTTCAGCCCCAGCATTTT.